One and the same sample provided the 27 T cell receptor beta chains below, sequenced in a study of T cell responses to AZD1222 COVID-19 vaccine. The protocol was immunoSEQ multiplex PCR, while the TCRdb copy is restricted to in-frame clones and leaves out a portion. The data contain some 150,000 clones, 80% to 95% of them singletons. Here the sequenced sample was peripheral blood, taken on day 0 of MenACWY control vaccination. The source is an adult in good health.

The chain links TRBV19 to TRBJ2-3; D could derive from TRBD1 or TRBD2 (6 bases each). The CDR3 consists of 15 residues. Germline CDR1 reads LNHDA; CDR2 reads SQIVND (reference sequence). Trimming took 4 bases from V and 0 from J, leaving 11 bases between them. CDR3 amino acids: CASSRGGRSTDTQYF. CDR3 bases: TGTGCCAGTAGTAGAGGGGGGAGAAGCACAGATACGCAGTATTTT. Drawing the rest from reference TRBV19 and TRBJ2-3, the complete variable domain is DGGITQSPKYLFRKEGQNVTLSCEQNLNHDAMYWYRQDPGQGLRLIYYSQIVNDFQKGDIAEGYSVSREKKESFPLTVTSAQKNPTAFYLCASSRGGRSTDTQYFGPGTRLTVL.

The rearrangement links TRBV19 to TRBJ1-5, with D possibly being TRBD1 (6 bases). V was trimmed by 6 bases and J by 1 base, leaving 13 bases between them. Germline assignment: CDR1 LNHDA and CDR2 SQIVND (reference sequence). This CDR3 has 15 amino acids. The DNA of the CDR3 is TGTGCCAGTAGGGTCGGGCAGGGGAGCAATCAGCCCCAGCATTTT. Its protein product is CASRVGQGSNQPQHF.

The J gene is TRBJ1-5, the V gene TRBV10-2; TRBD1 might be the D (6 bases). This CDR3 is built from 12 residues. V lost 8 bases to trimming and J lost 4 bases, with 9 bases between them. Germline values: CDR1 WSHSY, CDR2 SAAADI. The CDR3 DNA reads as TGCGCCAGCGCCGACAGGAATCAGCCCCAGCATTTT. This gives the protein CASADRNQPQHF.

Only one count was recorded for this clone. The gene calls are TRBV4-1 and TRBJ1-1; no clear D. From germline, CDR1 is MGHRA and CDR2 YSYEKL. This CDR3 spans 16 amino acids. Trimming left V 1 base short and J 0 bases short, with 12 bases between. Here the CDR3 DNA reads TGCGCCAGCAGCCAAGTGGCGGCGGTCATGAACACTGAAGCTTTCTTT. Amino acid sequence: CASSQVAAVMNTEAFF.

This chain connects TRBV27 to TRBJ2-7; D gene uncertain. V gave up 3 bases and J gave up 2 bases, with 14 bases separating them. The CDR3 is 15 amino acids. The V gene's germline CDR1 is MNHEY and CDR2 SMNVEV (reference sequence). The CDR3 protein is CASSLSGRLTYEQYF. DNA for the CDR3: TGTGCCAGCAGTTTGTCCGGCAGGCTTACCTACGAGCAGTACTTC.

The rearrangement uses TRBV9 and TRBJ2-3; 12 nucleotides agree with TRBD2. This CDR3 has 17 amino acids. The germline V gene has CDR1 SGDLS and CDR2 YYNGEE. Trimming removed 2 bases from V and 1 base from J; junction bases left unmatched: 5. CDR3 nucleotide sequence: TGTGCCAGCAGCGTCCGGACTAGCGGGAAGGGCACAGATACGCAGTATTTT. Residues: CASSVRTSGKGTDTQYF.

The V gene is TRBV28, the J gene TRBJ1-4, with TRBD1 as a possible D gene (5 bases). The germline gives CDR1 MDHEN, CDR2 SYDVKM. There are 15 residues in the CDR3. V lost 2 bases to trimming and J lost 8 bases, with 15 bases between them. The DNA for the CDR3 is TGTGCCAGCAGTTTACAAACGGGGGGAGGCGAAAAACTGTTTTTT. Its protein product is CASSLQTGGGEKLFF.

V is TRBV16 and J is TRBJ1-3, with a tentative D call TRBD1 (6 bases). This CDR3 is 16 amino acids long. V dropped 4 bases and J dropped 4 bases, with 17 bases sitting between them. Germline loops: CDR1 KGHSY, CDR2 FQNENV. Here the CDR3 reads CASSPHVPGVGNTIYF. Written as DNA, the CDR3 is TGTGCCAGCAGCCCCCACGTGCCAGGGGTAGGAAACACCATATATTTT.

The chain recombines TRBV30 with TRBJ1-6; D is perhaps TRBD1 (5 bases). The germline V gene encodes CDR1 GTSNPN and CDR2 SVGIG (reference sequence). This CDR3 is 14 amino acids long. Trimming shortened V by 3 bases and J by 7 bases, and 13 bases separated the two germline ends. The CDR3 region has the DNA TGTGCCTGGAGCGGGACGTTTCAGAATTCACCCCTCCACTTT. Encoded protein: CAWSGTFQNSPLHF.

The CDR3: CASSPTGTGSVTSTDTQYF. In nucleotides, the CDR3 is TGCGCCAGCAGCCCCACGGGGACAGGGAGTGTAACTAGCACAGATACGCAGTATTTT. The V gene is TRBV5-1, the J gene TRBJ2-3; TRBD1 matches at 9 bases. Per the germline V gene, CDR1 is SGHRS and CDR2 is YFSETQ. V gave up 4 bases and J gave up 0 bases; unmatched junction bases: 15. The CDR3 extends over 19 amino acids.

This clone was seen more than once but under ten times. The V gene is TRBV5-6, the J gene TRBJ1-2; 8 nucleotides match TRBD1. In germline, CDR1 is SGHDT, CDR2 YYEEEE. This CDR3 is 14 amino acids long. V was pared by 4 bases and J by 5 bases, with 7 bases of the junction left unmatched. The CDR3 sequence is CASSKTGAGYGYTF. DNA of the CDR3: TGTGCCAGCAGCAAGACAGGGGCGGGTTATGGCTACACCTTC.

V and J are TRBV3-1 (or the pseudogene TRBV3-2) and TRBJ1-1, with 7 bases aligning to TRBD1. CDR1 is LGHDT and CDR2 is YNNKEL in the germline V gene (reference sequence). This CDR3 has 14 residues. V was pared by 4 bases and J by 6 bases, with 8 bases of the junction left unmatched. CDR3 residues: CASSRQGGGAEAFF. The CDR3 DNA sequence: TGTGCCAGCAGCCGGCAGGGGGGAGGCGCTGAAGCTTTCTTT.

The V gene is TRBV9, the J gene TRBJ1-2; TRBD1 aligns across 7 bases. The CDR3 is 15 residues long. J lost 4 bases, V lost 2 bases, and 8 bases had no gene match. The germline gives CDR1 SGDLS, CDR2 YYNGEE. CDR3 in amino acids: CASSVSAGGAYGYTF. In DNA form, the CDR3 reads TGTGCCAGCAGCGTTTCGGCAGGGGGTGCCTATGGCTACACCTTC.

The chain joins TRBV5-1 to TRBJ1-1; D is undetermined. The CDR3 spans 14 residues. Looked up from germline, CDR1 is SGHRS and CDR2 is YFSETQ. The V end lost 4 bases, the J end lost 2 bases, and 12 bases lay between the germline ends. CDR3 sequence reads: CASSRRGINTEAFF. The CDR3 DNA sequence: TGCGCCAGCAGCCGCCGTGGGATTAACACTGAAGCTTTCTTT.

This clone was observed a few times. The chain recombines TRBV11-1 with TRBJ2-2, with D uncertain. Looked up from germline, CDR1 is SGHAT and CDR2 is FQDESV (reference sequence). Trimming stripped 5 bases from V and 1 base from J, with 8 bases between. The CDR3 covers 14 residues. CDR3 sequence: CASSPQLNTGELFF. The CDR3 bases are TGTGCCAGCAGCCCTCAGTTGAACACCGGGGAGCTGTTTTTT.

In this sample, this clone turned up once. V is TRBV19 and J is TRBJ2-1; D not resolved. This CDR3 has 15 amino acids. Germline-derived CDR1 and CDR2 are LNHDA and SQIVND (reference sequence). Trimming stripped 1 base from V and 6 bases from J, with 13 bases between. The CDR3 loop is CASSIAAGGVNEQFF. CDR3 in DNA: TGTGCCAGTAGTATAGCTGCCGGTGGAGTCAATGAGCAGTTCTTC.

The chain employs TRBV7-2 and TRBJ1-6, with 7 bases matching TRBD1. Trimming cost V 1 base and J 10 bases; bases outside gene matches: 7. The CDR3 extends over 15 amino acids. CDR1 is SGHTA and CDR2 is FQGNSA in the germline V gene. The CDR3 region has the DNA TGTGCCAGCAGCTTAGAGAACAGGGGACGATCACCCCTCCACTTT. Protein product: CASSLENRGRSPLHF.

The rearrangement joins TRBV20-1 to TRBJ1-2; possibly TRBD1 for D (5 bases). From germline, CDR1 is DFQATT and CDR2 SNEGSKA (reference sequence). The CDR3 contains 11 residues. Trimming took off 4 bases at V and 3 bases at J, with 6 bases between the two ends. The CDR3 sequence: CSAKGDYGYTF. The CDR3, as DNA: TGCAGTGCTAAAGGGGACTATGGCTACACCTTC.

The chain uses TRBV19 and TRBJ2-7, with D perhaps TRBD1 (7 bases). CDR3 length: 15 residues. Per the germline V gene, CDR1 is LNHDA and CDR2 is SQIVND (reference sequence). V was pared by 6 bases and J by 3 bases, with 18 bases between. The CDR3, as DNA: TGTGCCAGTAGAAGGTATTGGGGGGACAGCTACGAGCAGTACTTC. Translation: CASRRYWGDSYEQYF.

V and J are TRBV4-2 and TRBJ1-2; maybe TRBD1 (6 bases). V gave up 0 bases and J gave up 8 bases, with 16 bases separating them. CDR1 LGHNA and CDR2 YNFKEQ come from the germline V gene. CDR3 length: 15 amino acids. CDR3 amino acids: CASSQEPGRGGGYTF. In DNA form, the CDR3 reads TGTGCCAGCAGCCAAGAACCCGGTAGGGGGGGAGGCTACACCTTC.

The CDR3 loop reads CASSRTAFYEQYF. The DNA for the CDR3 is TGTGCCAGCAGTCGGACAGCCTTCTACGAGCAGTACTTC. The rearrangement uses TRBV28 and TRBJ2-7; the D gene is possibly TRBD1 (6 bases). This CDR3 comprises 13 residues. V gave up 5 bases and J gave up 3 bases, with 11 bases separating them. Germline V gene lookup returns CDR1 MDHEN and CDR2 SYDVKM.

CDR3: CASSLRQGEGFQYF. The CDR3 DNA reads as TGCGCCAGCAGCTTGCGACAGGGAGAAGGGTTTCAGTACTTC. V and J are TRBV5-1 and TRBJ2-4; 7 bases align to TRBD1. CDR1 and CDR2 from the germline V gene are SGHRS and YFSETQ. This CDR3 spans 14 amino acids. V trimming: 1 base; J trimming: 11 bases; junction bases outside the gene matches: 9.

V and J are TRBV19 and TRBJ2-2; 8 bases are a match to TRBD2. The CDR3 totals 14 residues. Germline values: CDR1 LNHDA, CDR2 SQIVND (reference sequence). J gave up 4 bases and V 5 bases, and 3 bases lay outside the gene matches. Here the CDR3 DNA reads TGTGCCAGTAGTCTAGCGGGTTCCACCGGGGAGCTGTTTTTT. This gives the protein CASSLAGSTGELFF.

This rearrangement joins TRBV19 to TRBJ1-6; D perhaps matches TRBD1 (6 bases). Germline V gene data show CDR1 as LNHDA and CDR2 as SQIVND (reference sequence). CDR3 size: 14 residues. The V and J ends lost 6 bases and 9 bases respectively, with 15 bases between them. The DNA of the CDR3 is TGTGCCAGTAGCAATGCGGGGGGCAGTTCACCCCTCCACTTT. Its protein is CASSNAGGSSPLHF.

J is TRBJ1-5 and V is TRBV7-2; D not resolved. Trimming removed 4 bases at V and 4 bases at J, with 8 bases between. The CDR3 contains 13 residues. Germline V gene lookup returns CDR1 SGHTA and CDR2 FQGNSA. The CDR3: CASSSDGNQPQHF. The CDR3 DNA follows: TGTGCCAGCAGCTCGGACGGTAATCAGCCCCAGCATTTT.

This chain joins TRBV9 and TRBJ1-1, with D uncertain. V lost 0 bases and J 0 bases, leaving 3 bases between the germline ends. In germline, CDR1 is SGDLS, CDR2 YYNGEE. CDR3 size: 13 residues. For the CDR3, the DNA is TGTGCCAGCAGCGTAGTTTTGAACACTGAAGCTTTCTTT. This codes for CASSVVLNTEAFF.

The chain recombines TRBV5-1 with TRBJ2-1; TRBD2 agrees at 13 bases. Germline V gene data show CDR1 as SGHRS and CDR2 as YFSETQ. The CDR3 contains 17 residues. The V and J ends lost 4 bases and 3 bases, in that order; junction bases with no gene match: 7. This chain's CDR3 is CASSIGLAGDFYNEQFF. CDR3 bases: TGCGCCAGCAGCATCGGACTAGCGGGAGATTTCTACAATGAGCAGTTCTTC.